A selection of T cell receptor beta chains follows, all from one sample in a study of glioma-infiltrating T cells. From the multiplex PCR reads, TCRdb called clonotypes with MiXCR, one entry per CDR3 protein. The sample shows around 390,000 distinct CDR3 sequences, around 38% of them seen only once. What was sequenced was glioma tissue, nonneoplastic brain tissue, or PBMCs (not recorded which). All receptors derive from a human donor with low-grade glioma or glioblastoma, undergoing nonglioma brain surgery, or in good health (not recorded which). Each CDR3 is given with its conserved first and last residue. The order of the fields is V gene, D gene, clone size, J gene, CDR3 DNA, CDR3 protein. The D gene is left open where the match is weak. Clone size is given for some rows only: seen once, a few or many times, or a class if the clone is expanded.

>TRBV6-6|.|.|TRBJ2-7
TGTGCCAGCACACCACAGGGCAGCTCCTACGAGCAGCACTTC
CASTPQGSSYEQHF
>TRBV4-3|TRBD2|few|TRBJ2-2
TGCGCCAGCAGCTACATAGCGGGAGGGCCGGGCACCGGGGAGCTGTTTTTT
CASSYIAGGPGTGELFF
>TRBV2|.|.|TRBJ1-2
TGTACCAGCAGAGTGGACGTCTACACCTTC
CTSRVDVYTF
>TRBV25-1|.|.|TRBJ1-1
TGTGCCAGCAGCTCATGGGCCCCGAGGACTGAAGCTTTCTTT
CASSSWAPRTEAFF
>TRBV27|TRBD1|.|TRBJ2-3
TGTGCCAGCAGTTTAATGGCAGGGGGAGTGAAGGATACGCAGTATTTT
CASSLMAGGVKDTQYF
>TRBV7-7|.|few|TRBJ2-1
TGTGCTAGCAGCTCCAGAGCGGGCTCCTACAATGAGCAGTTCTTC
CASSSRAGSYNEQFF
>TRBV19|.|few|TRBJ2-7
TGTGCCAGTAGATCAGCGTCCTACGAGCAGTACTTC
CASRSASYEQYF
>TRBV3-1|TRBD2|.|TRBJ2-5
TGTGCCAGCAGCCCAGGGACTAGCGGGAGAATCGAGACCCAGTACTTC
CASSPGTSGRIETQYF
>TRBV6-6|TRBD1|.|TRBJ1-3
TGTGCCAGCAGTTACACCCGGACAGGCCCACCTAACAGAAACACCATATATTTT
CASSYTRTGPPNRNTIYF
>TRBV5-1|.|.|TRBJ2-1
TGCGCCAGCAGCTTGGGGAGCCCGGTGGATGAGCAGTTCTTC
CASSLGSPVDEQFF
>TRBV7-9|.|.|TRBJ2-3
TGTGCCAGCAGCTTATCTTTCACAGATACGCAGTATTTT
CASSLSFTDTQYF
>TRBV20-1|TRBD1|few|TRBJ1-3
TGCAGTGCTAGTGCTTTAGCAGGGGGCAAACGAAACACCATATATTTT
CSASALAGGKRNTIYF
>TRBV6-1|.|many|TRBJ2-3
TGTGCCAGCAGTCCCGTCGCAACCACAGATACGCAGTATTTT
CASSPVATTDTQYF
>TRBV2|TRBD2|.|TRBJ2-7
TGTGCCAGCAGTGACGCGGGAGGAGGCTACGAGCAGTACTTC
CASSDAGGGYEQYF
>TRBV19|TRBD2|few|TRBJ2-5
TGTGCCAGTAGTATAGATAGCGGGAGTATTGAGACCCAGTACTTC
CASSIDSGSIETQYF
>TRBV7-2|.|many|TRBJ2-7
TGTGCCAGCAGCTCCCGACTAGATAAGTACTTC
CASSSRLDKYF
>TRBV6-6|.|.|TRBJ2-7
TGTGCCAGCAGTTACCTTAGCGGACCGAGCTCCTACGAGCAGTACTTC
CASSYLSGPSSYEQYF
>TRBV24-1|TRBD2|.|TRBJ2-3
TGTGCCACCAGTGATGTCACAGGAAGACTAGCGGGGTCTAGCACAGATACGCAGTATTTT
CATSDVTGRLAGSSTDTQYF
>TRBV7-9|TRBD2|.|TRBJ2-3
TGTGCCAGCAGCTTAGCGTTTGGGGACTACTCTAGCACAGATACGCAGTATTTT
CASSLAFGDYSSTDTQYF
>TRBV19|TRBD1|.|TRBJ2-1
TGTGCCAGTACCGGCAGGGGGTTTCATGAGCAGTTCTTC
CASTGRGFHEQFF
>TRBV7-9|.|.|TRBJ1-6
TGTGCCAGCAGCTTTGACAGTGGTAATTCACCCCTCCAATTT
CASSFDSGNSPLQF
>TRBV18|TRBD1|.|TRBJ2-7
TGTGCCAGCTCATACTTTGGGGACAGGTCCTACGAGCAGTACTTC
CASSYFGDRSYEQYF
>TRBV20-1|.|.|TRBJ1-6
TGCAGTGCTATAGGGGACTATAATTCACCCCTCCACTTT
CSAIGDYNSPLHF
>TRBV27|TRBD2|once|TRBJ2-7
TGTGCCAGCAGGCAACTAGCGGGAAACTACGAGCAGTACTTC
CASRQLAGNYEQYF
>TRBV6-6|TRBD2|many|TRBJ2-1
TGTGCCAGCAGTTACGGACTAGGGCTTCGCAATGAGCAGTTCTTC
CASSYGLGLRNEQFF
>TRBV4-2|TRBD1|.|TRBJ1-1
TGTGCCAGCAGGGGGACAGGGAGTCTGGCTGAAGCTTTCTTT
CASRGTGSLAEAFF
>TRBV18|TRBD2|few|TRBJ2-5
TGTGCCAGCTCACCGGGGGGGGTCCAAGAGACCCAGTACTTC
CASSPGGVQETQYF
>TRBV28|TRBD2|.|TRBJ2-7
TGTGCCAGTAGTATGGTGGCGGGACTAACCTACGAGCAGTACTTC
CASSMVAGLTYEQYF
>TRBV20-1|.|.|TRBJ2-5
TGCAGTGCTAGAAATCCTGGGGGAGAGACCCAGTACTTC
CSARNPGGETQYF
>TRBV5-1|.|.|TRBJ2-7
TGCGCCAGCAGCTACCGGAATGACGAGCAGTACTTC
CASSYRNDEQYF
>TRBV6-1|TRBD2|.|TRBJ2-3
TGTGCCAGCAGACCACCCCCGTCGGGACTAGCGGGAGGTACAGATACGCAGTATTTT
CASRPPPSGLAGGTDTQYF
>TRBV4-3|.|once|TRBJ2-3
TGCGCCAGCAGCCATGACGGAGTCCGTGTAGAAGATAAGCAGTATTTT
CASSHDGVRVEDKQYF
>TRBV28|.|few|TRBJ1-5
TGTGCCAGCAGTTTAGGGGGCGCGGGCAATCAGCCCCAGCATTTT
CASSLGGAGNQPQHF
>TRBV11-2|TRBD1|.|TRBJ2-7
TGTGCCAGCAGCTACGTAACAGGGGGCCTTTTCTACGAGCAGTACTTC
CASSYVTGGLFYEQYF
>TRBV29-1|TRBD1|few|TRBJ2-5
TGCAGCGTTGAAGATATTTTTGGGACAGGGGGCCAGGAGACCCAGTACTTC
CSVEDIFGTGGQETQYF
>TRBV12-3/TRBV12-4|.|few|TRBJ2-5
TGTGCCAGCAGTCCTCAGCCGTACCAAGAGACCCAGTACTTC
CASSPQPYQETQYF
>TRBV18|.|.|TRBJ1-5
TGTGCCAGCTCACCCTCCTCGGCTAATCAGCCCCAGCATTTT
CASSPSSANQPQHF
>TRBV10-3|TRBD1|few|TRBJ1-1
TGTGCCATCAGGAGGGACAGGGGTGACAATGAGGCTTTCTTT
CAIRRDRGDNEAFF
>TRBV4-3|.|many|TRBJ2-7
TGCGCCAGCAGCCAAGCGGCTAGCGAGACCTACGAGCAGTACTTC
CASSQAASETYEQYF
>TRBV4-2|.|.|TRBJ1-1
TGTGCCAGCAGCCAAGGTGAGTCAGGCGATTACACTGAGGCTTTCTTT
CASSQGESGDYTEAFF
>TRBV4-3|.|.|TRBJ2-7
TGCGCCAGCAGCCAAGGGGGGCACTACGAGCAGTACTTC
CASSQGGHYEQYF
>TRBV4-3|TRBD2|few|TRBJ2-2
TGCGCCAGCAGCCCAGGGACTAGCGGGGAGCTGTTTTTT
CASSPGTSGELFF
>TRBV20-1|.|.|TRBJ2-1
TGCAGTGCTAGCCGGTGGGACACCTTAACCTACGAGCAGTTCTTC
CSASRWDTLTYEQFF
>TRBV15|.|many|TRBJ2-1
TGTGCCACCAGCAGAGATATTCGAGGGGAGCAGTTCTTC
CATSRDIRGEQFF
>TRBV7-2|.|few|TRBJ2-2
TGTGCTAGCAGCTTAGCGTTGGGTAGTGGGACCGGGGAGCTGTTTTTT
CASSLALGSGTGELFF
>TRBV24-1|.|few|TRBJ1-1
TGTGCCACCAGTGTAGGTTGGGCCGGGAACACTGAAGCTTTCTTT
CATSVGWAGNTEAFF
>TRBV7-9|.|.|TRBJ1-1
TGTGCCAGCAGCTTATTTCCAGACACTGAAGCTTTCTTT
CASSLFPDTEAFF
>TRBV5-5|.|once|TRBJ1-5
TGTGCCAGCAGCGCAGGGACCTTCAATCAGCCCCAGCATTTT
CASSAGTFNQPQHF
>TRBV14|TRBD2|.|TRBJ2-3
TGTGCCAGCAGCTACCGGACTAGCGCTAGCACAGATACGCAGTATTTT
CASSYRTSASTDTQYF
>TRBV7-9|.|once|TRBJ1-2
TGTGCCAGCAGCTTGACAGGAGCTAAATATGGCTACACCTTC
CASSLTGAKYGYTF
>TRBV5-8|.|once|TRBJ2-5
TGTGCAAGCAGCGTCTCTTCCGGGCCCCAGGGCCAAGAGACCCAGTACTTC
CASSVSSGPQGQETQYF